The 29 T cell receptor beta chains below all came from one sample that was sequenced in a study of blood T cells in healthy people across ages. A second PCR, run for roughly 7 to 11 cycles, used a sample-barcoded 5' primer plus a J-beta primer mix. MiXCR, applied by TCRdb to the 5' RACE reads, yields one record per CDR3 protein. The sample lists roughly 720,000 distinct CDR3 sequences; roughly 50% were seen once. Material: blood. The source is a man older than 75 in good health.

This clonotype was seen a handful of times. The CDR3 loop is CASSRVKAYEQYF. The CDR3 DNA reads TGTGCCAGCAGCCGCGTAAAGGCCTACGAGCAGTACTTC. The chain uses TRBV6-2 or TRBV6-3 and TRBJ2-7; D unclear. Germline values: CDR1 MNHEY, CDR2 SVGEGT. Trimming took off 6 bases at V and 2 bases at J, with 11 bases between the two ends. This CDR3 region has 13 residues.

This clonotype was counted only a few times. This chain connects TRBV28 to TRBJ2-1; weak D call: TRBD1 (6 bases). Trimming removed 2 bases at V and 9 bases at J, with 14 bases between. CDR3 size: 14 residues. Germline values: CDR1 MDHEN, CDR2 SYDVKM. This chain's CDR3 is CASSLQGKAAEQFF. The CDR3 region has the DNA TGTGCCAGCAGTTTACAGGGGAAAGCTGCTGAGCAGTTCTTC.

The V call is TRBV6-1, the J call TRBJ2-6; D gene uncertain. Germline CDR1 reads MNHNS; CDR2 reads SASEGT. V shed 7 bases and J shed 2 bases, with 9 bases lying between them. The CDR3 is 14 residues long. The CDR3 loop reads CASTISAGANVLTF. The CDR3 DNA sequence: TGTGCCAGCACAATCTCCGCTGGGGCCAACGTCCTGACTTTC.

The chain uses TRBV20-1 and TRBJ1-4; perhaps TRBD1 as D (5 bases). V was pared by 6 bases and J by 8 bases, with 10 bases between. CDR3 size: 11 residues. The germline V gene encodes CDR1 DFQATT and CDR2 SNEGSKA (reference sequence). CDR3 DNA sequence: TGCAGTGCCAGGGAGGTGGAAAAACTGTTTTTT. Protein product: CSAREVEKLFF.

CDR3 sequence: CASSLSLGQVMGTEAFF. The CDR3, as DNA: TGTGCCAGCAGTTTATCGTTGGGACAGGTGATGGGCACTGAAGCTTTCTTT. J is TRBJ1-1 and V is TRBV27; 8 nucleotides line up with TRBD1. There are 17 residues in the CDR3. Trimming at V came to 0 bases and at J to 4 bases, leaving 10 bases not matched to a gene. CDR1 is MNHEY and CDR2 is SMNVEV in the germline V gene (reference sequence).

V usage is TRBV20-1 and J usage is TRBJ2-7, with D possibly being TRBD2 (6 bases). Germline V CDR1 and CDR2: DFQATT, SNEGSKA (reference sequence). CDR3 length equals 12 residues. Trimming left V 0 bases short and J 7 bases short, with 10 bases between. CDR3 residues: CSAREGGREQYF. For the CDR3, the DNA is TGCAGTGCTAGAGAGGGAGGACGTGAGCAGTACTTC.

The gene calls are TRBV30 and TRBJ2-3, with TRBD2 matching over 9 bases. CDR3 length equals 18 residues. Germline CDR1 reads GTSNPN; CDR2 reads SVGIG (reference sequence). V was pared by 0 bases and J by 14 bases, with 24 bases of the junction left unmatched. The CDR3 spells CAWSVQTIIAGAGRYAYF. The CDR3 nucleotides read TGTGCCTGGAGTGTACAAACGATCATAGCGGGAGCGGGGAGATACGCGTATTTT. The variable domain in full, completed from reference TRBV30 and TRBJ2-3, reads SQTIHQWPATLVQPVGSPLSLECTVEGTSNPNLYWYRQAAGRGLQLLFYSVGIGQISSEVPQNLSASRPQDRQFILSSKKLLLSDSGFYLCAWSVQTIIAGAGRYAYFGPGTRLTVL.

This clonotype was seen a single time. The chain couples TRBV12-3 or TRBV12-4 to TRBJ1-5; 9 bases align to TRBD1. This CDR3 spans 15 amino acids. Trimming cost V 6 bases and J 7 bases; bases outside gene matches: 10. The CDR3 region has the DNA TGTGCCAGCAGCTCCCGGGACAGGGTTGGACAGCCCCAGCATTTT. Translation: CASSSRDRVGQPQHF.

Regarding this clonotype: A much larger clone sits a single nucleotide away, making a read error possible. The chain joins TRBV20-1 to TRBJ2-5; D uncertain. V was pared by 0 bases and J by 13 bases, with 21 bases between. Germline lookup yields CDR1 DFQATT and CDR2 SNEGSKA (reference sequence). The CDR3 is 14 amino acids. This chain's CDR3 is CSARDLGATYERYF. CDR3 nucleotides: TGCAGTGCTAGAGATCTGGGCGCTACCTACGAGCGGTACTTC.

About this clonotype itself: Because the CDR3's place on the DNA is in doubt, the DNA is left out and the CDR3 is given as listed by TCRdb. This sequence joins TRBV5-1 and TRBJ2-5; no DNA check was done on the table's D call, TRBD2. The CDR3 has 17 amino acids, counting both end residues. Germline CDR1 reads SGHRS; CDR2 reads YFSETQ. The chain's CDR3 is CASSWGGGSGQIDERYF.

The J gene is TRBJ2-3, the V gene TRBV6-4; D is undetermined. V was clipped by 6 bases and J by 1 base, with 14 bases between them. CDR1 is MRHNA and CDR2 is SNTAGT in the germline V gene. The CDR3 covers 15 residues. The CDR3 protein is CASSKTGVRTDTQYF. CDR3 bases: TGTGCCAGCAGCAAGACTGGAGTCCGCACAGATACGCAGTATTTT.

The chain uses TRBV3-1 and TRBJ1-2; D is perhaps TRBD1 (5 bases). Germline V gene sequence: CDR1 LGHDT, CDR2 YNNKEL (reference sequence). The CDR3 consists of 12 residues. Trimming took off 5 bases at V and 6 bases at J, with 10 bases between the two ends. CDR3 nucleotide sequence: TGTGCCAGCAGCACGACAGTCCATGGCTACACCTTC. Its protein is CASSTTVHGYTF.

This rearrangement joins TRBV13 to TRBJ1-4; tentative D call: TRBD1 (6 bases). There are 15 residues in the CDR3. The germline V gene encodes CDR1 PRHDT and CDR2 FYEKMQ (reference sequence). V was clipped by 1 base and J by 5 bases, with 11 bases between them. CDR3: CASSLETGQNEKLFF. CDR3 nucleotides: TGTGCCAGCAGCTTAGAAACAGGGCAAAATGAAAAACTGTTTTTT.

The V gene is TRBV6-2 or TRBV6-3, the J gene TRBJ2-7, with 8 positions matching TRBD2. The V gene's germline CDR1 is MNHEY and CDR2 SVGEGT. V lost 6 bases to trimming and J lost 2 bases; unmatched junction nucleotides: 0. The CDR3 loop spans 12 amino acids. CDR3 coding DNA: TGTGCCAGCAGGCGGGGGGCCTACGAGCAGTACTTC. Encoded protein: CASRRGAYEQYF.

The chain is built from TRBV21-1 and TRBJ2-3; TRBD2 is the table's D call, not checked against the DNA. TRBV21-1 is recorded as a pseudogene. The CDR3 sequence is 17 residues long. This CDR3 is CASSKGSSGDLHRYAYF. The CDR3 DNA reads as TGTGCCAGCAGCAAAGGGTCTAGCGGAGACCTACACAGATACGCGTATTTT.

This chain links TRBV16 with TRBJ2-3, with D hard to call. Trimming shortened V by 0 bases and J by 6 bases, and 4 bases separated the two germline ends. The CDR3 sequence is 12 residues long. CDR1 is KGHSY, CDR2 FQNENV, per germline. The CDR3 loop is CASSQSRDTQYF. Here the CDR3 DNA reads TGTGCCAGCAGCCAATCGCGGGATACGCAGTATTTT.

The chain is built from TRBV29-1 and TRBJ1-3; D gene uncertain. Trimming removed 4 bases at V and 4 bases at J, with 11 bases between. This CDR3 contains 13 residues. The germline gives CDR1 SQVTM, CDR2 ANQGSEA. CDR3 in DNA: TGCAGCGTTGGCCGGACGGAGGGAAACACCATATATTTT. This codes for CSVGRTEGNTIYF.

This chain connects TRBV20-1 to TRBJ2-7; 10 bases align to TRBD1. Trimming removed 5 bases from V and 1 base from J; junction bases left unmatched: 2. The CDR3 consists of 13 residues. The germline V gene encodes CDR1 DFQATT and CDR2 SNEGSKA (reference sequence). CDR3 protein: CSARQGASYEQYF. The CDR3, as DNA: TGCAGTGCTCGACAGGGGGCATCCTACGAGCAGTACTTC.

The V call is TRBV6-1, the J call TRBJ1-1, with a possible D match to TRBD1 (6 bases). Germline CDR1 reads MNHNS; CDR2 reads SASEGT. The CDR3 has 17 residues. Trimming pared 5 bases from V and 0 bases from J, leaving 19 bases between. The CDR3 protein is CASSKQGLSGLNTEAFF. DNA of the CDR3: TGTGCCAGCAGTAAACAGGGTCTCTCCGGTTTGAACACTGAAGCTTTCTTT.

This clonotype has a single count. The chain links TRBV11-2 to TRBJ2-1; a weak D match, TRBD1 (5 bases). Germline V lookup: CDR1 SGHAT, CDR2 FQNNGV. The CDR3 covers 12 residues. Deletions cut 5 bases from V and 10 bases from J, with 12 bases between. This CDR3 reads CASSTSGQEQFF. CDR3 DNA sequence: TGTGCCAGCAGCACATCAGGGCAGGAGCAGTTCTTC.

The rearrangement links TRBV19 to TRBJ2-5; 12 bases match TRBD1. The tail of the sequence fits TRBJ2-7 better, so the J call may be wrong. The CDR3 consists of 15 residues. Looked up from germline, CDR1 is LNHDA and CDR2 is SQIVND (reference sequence). CDR3 sequence: CASTRDRGREDEQYF. The CDR3 bases are TGTGCCAGTACCCGGGACAGGGGGCGCGAAGACGAGCAGTACTTC.

The chain carries TRBV7-7 and TRBJ2-1; TRBD2 agrees at 11 bases. V lost 2 bases and J lost 9; bases outside the gene matches: 6. Per the germline V gene, CDR1 is SSHAT and CDR2 is FNYEAQ (reference sequence). This CDR3 is built from 15 residues. CDR3 in amino acids: CASSLTLAGVAEQFF. In DNA form, the CDR3 reads TGTGCCAGCAGCTTAACACTAGCGGGAGTCGCTGAGCAGTTCTTC.

This clonotype was found a few times. The rearrangement links TRBV30 to TRBJ2-7; perhaps TRBD1 as D (6 bases). The V end lost 0 bases, the J end lost 3 bases, and 12 bases lay between the germline ends. CDR1 is GTSNPN, CDR2 SVGIG, per germline (reference sequence). This CDR3 has 14 residues. CDR3 sequence: CAWSVRQDSYEQYF. The DNA for the CDR3 is TGTGCCTGGAGTGTACGACAGGACAGCTACGAGCAGTACTTC.

This clonotype was seen a single time. One base away lies a much larger clone, so this may be a sequencing read error. This chain links TRBV5-5 with TRBJ1-4; D is unclear. The CDR3 totals 14 residues. The germline V gene encodes CDR1 SGHKS and CDR2 YYEKEE (reference sequence). CDR3 sequence: CASSLVATNEELFF. CDR3 DNA sequence: TGTGCCAGCAGCTTGGTTGCAACTAATGAAGAACTGTTTTTT. Complete variable domain (other parts from reference TRBV5-5 and TRBJ1-4): DAGVTQSPTHLIKTRGQQVTLRCSPISGHKSVSWYQQVLGQGPQFIFQYYEKEERGRGNFPDRFSARQFPNYSSELNVNALLLGDSALYLCASSLVATNEELFFGSGTQLSVL.

This clonotype was detected only a few times. V is TRBV27 and J is TRBJ2-7; D is undetermined. Per germline, CDR1 MNHEY and CDR2 SMNVEV (reference sequence). Trimming cost V 2 bases and J 0 bases, with 8 bases left between them. The CDR3 loop spans 14 amino acids. CDR3 in amino acids: CASSLTAYSYEQYF. The CDR3 region has the DNA TGTGCCAGCAGTTTAACAGCCTACTCCTACGAGCAGTACTTC.

The chain is built from TRBV7-2 and TRBJ2-5; D perhaps matches TRBD2 (6 bases). The germline CDR1 and CDR2 sequences are SGHTA and FQGNSA. CDR3 size: 17 residues. The V and J ends lost 0 bases and 5 bases respectively, with 19 bases between them. As DNA, the CDR3 is TGTGCCAGCAGCTTAGCGCCCGGGACTTGGTCCGCGGAGACCCAGTACTTC. It is translated as CASSLAPGTWSAETQYF. Based on the CDR3 plus reference TRBV7-2 and TRBJ2-5, the full variable domain is GAGVSQSPSNKVTEKGKDVELRCDPISGHTALYWYRQSLGQGLEFLIYFQGNSAPDKSGLPSDRFSAERTGGSVSTLTIQRTQQEDSAVYLCASSLAPGTWSAETQYFGPGTRLLVL.

The chain combines TRBV29-1 with TRBJ2-3, with 9 nucleotides matching TRBD1. The CDR3 loop spans 15 amino acids. Germline lookup yields CDR1 SQVTM and CDR2 ANQGSEA. J was trimmed by 1 base and V by 4 bases; bases with no gene match: 6. DNA of the CDR3: TGCAGCGTTGCACGGACAGGGGTCCGCACAGATACGCAGTATTTT. It yields the protein CSVARTGVRTDTQYF.

This clonotype showed up just once. The J gene is TRBJ2-3, the V gene TRBV20-1; D call uncertain. Germline lookup yields CDR1 DFQATT and CDR2 SNEGSKA (reference sequence). V was clipped by 3 bases and J by 2 bases, with 18 bases between them. This CDR3 has 16 residues. DNA of the CDR3: TGCAGTGCTAGCCCCTCTGGGTCCCTTAACACAGATACGCAGTATTTT. This encodes CSASPSGSLNTDTQYF.

This clonotype has a handful of counts. The V gene is TRBV6-6, the J gene TRBJ2-6; TRBD1 matches 7 bases. The CDR3 has 15 amino acids. The germline V gene has CDR1 MNHNY and CDR2 SVGAGI (reference sequence). V lost 5 bases to trimming and J lost 2 bases; unmatched junction nucleotides: 3. The CDR3 DNA follows: TGTGCCAGCAGTAACAGGGGAGCTGGGGCCAACGTCCTGACTTTC. Its translation is CASSNRGAGANVLTF.